Listed below are T cell receptor beta chains from one sample, sequenced in a study of T-cell reconstitution after alpha-beta-depleted transplantation in children. TCRdb itself ran the PCR reads through MiXCR, one entry per CDR3 protein. This sample has a few hundred thousand distinct CDR3 sequences, with 20% to 30% found just once. The sequences come from PBMCs, collected before TCRalphabeta/CD19-depleted stem cell transplant. The receptors stem from a boy under two years old with Wiskott-Aldrich syndrome, due to receive a stem cell transplant. Each CDR3 is given with its conserved first and last residue. Fields, in order: V gene, CDR3 length, J gene, clone size, D gene, CDR3 protein, CDR3 DNA. A D gene is named only where the DNA matches it firmly. Only part of the rows carry a size: once, few, many, or a class if the clone is expanded.

>TRBV5-1|15|TRBJ2-7|few|TRBD2
CASSLTSGPPYEQYF
TGCGCCAGCAGCTTAACTAGCGGCCCTCCCTACGAGCAGTACTTC
>TRBV10-3|15|TRBJ2-1|few|TRBD2
CAIGRLAELYNEQFF
TGTGCCATCGGCCGACTAGCGGAGCTTTACAATGAGCAGTTCTTC
>TRBV5-1|15|TRBJ2-1|few|.
CASSFWVSSYNEQFF
TGCGCCAGCAGCTTCTGGGTGAGCTCCTACAATGAGCAGTTCTTC
>TRBV5-5|16|TRBJ2-6|.|.
CASSLGAAGGANVLTF
TGTGCCAGCAGCTTGGGCGCGGCTGGGGGGGCCAACGTCCTGACTTTC
>TRBV3-1|20|TRBJ2-7|.|TRBD1
CASSQGLSRDRRILSYEQYF
TGTGCCAGCAGCCAAGGTCTTTCCCGGGACAGGCGAATTTTATCCTACGAGCAGTACTTC
>TRBV4-2|15|TRBJ2-1|few|.
CASSQETSSYNEQFF
TGTGCCAGCAGCCAAGAAACAAGCTCCTACAATGAGCAGTTCTTC
>TRBV27|17|TRBJ2-3|.|TRBD2
CASSFQWGLAGADTQYF
TGTGCCAGCAGTTTTCAATGGGGACTAGCGGGGGCAGATACGCAGTATTTT
>TRBV5-1|16|TRBJ2-5|.|TRBD2
CASSHDLAGSRETQYF
TGCGCCAGCAGCCATGATTTAGCGGGTTCGCGAGAGACCCAGTACTTC
>TRBV28|12|TRBJ1-2|few|.
CASRNNFYGYTF
TGTGCCAGCAGGAACAACTTCTATGGCTACACCTTC
>TRBV27|15|TRBJ1-2|few|.
CASANPGARGYGYTF
TGTGCCAGCGCAAACCCGGGGGCGCGGGGCTATGGCTACACCTTC
>TRBV6-1|17|TRBJ2-3|.|TRBD2
CASSANPLAGNTDTQYF
TGTGCCAGCAGTGCGAATCCACTAGCGGGTAACACAGATACGCAGTATTTT
>TRBV5-1|16|TRBJ2-7|.|.
CASSQPTGLNHYEQYF
TGCGCCAGCAGCCAACCCACGGGACTTAACCACTACGAGCAGTACTTC
>TRBV10-2|15|TRBJ2-1|.|TRBD2
CASRAGLAGTPNAFF
TGCGCCAGCAGGGCAGGACTAGCGGGAACCCCTAACGCGTTCTTC
>TRBV2|12|TRBJ2-1|.|.
CASSGGSAEQFF
TGTGCCAGCAGTGGGGGCAGTGCTGAGCAGTTCTTC
>TRBV5-1|17|TRBJ2-7|.|TRBD2
CASSLLVGLAATYEQYF
TGCGCCAGCAGCTTGTTGGTCGGACTAGCGGCTACCTACGAGCAGTACTTC
>TRBV10-3|15|TRBJ2-4|.|TRBD2
CAISPSGRDKNIQYF
TGTGCCATCAGTCCTAGCGGGAGGGACAAAAACATTCAGTACTTC
>TRBV7-6|15|TRBJ1-3|few|.
CASSLGGSSGNTIYF
TGTGCCAGCAGCTTAGGGGGCAGCTCTGGAAACACCATATATTTT
>TRBV10-3|15|TRBJ2-7|.|TRBD2
CAISESGLAGAGQYF
TGTGCCATCAGTGAGTCCGGACTAGCGGGAGCGGGGCAGTACTTC
>TRBV7-9|17|TRBJ2-1|few|TRBD2
CASSSTSGISSYNEQFF
TGTGCCAGCAGCTCGACTAGCGGGATAAGCTCCTACAATGAGCAGTTCTTC
>TRBV7-9|15|TRBJ1-6|.|.
CASSLWRQGDSPLHF
TGTGCCAGCAGCTTATGGCGGCAGGGCGATTCACCCCTCCACTTT
>TRBV4-1|17|TRBJ1-3|few|.
CASSQDRGQSSGNTIYF
TGCGCCAGCAGCCAAGACCGTGGGCAGTCCTCTGGAAACACCATATATTTT
>TRBV5-1|16|TRBJ2-1|.|.
CASSLVMESSYNEQFF
TGCGCCAGCAGCTTGGTGATGGAGAGCTCCTACAATGAGCAGTTCTTC
>TRBV7-8|16|TRBJ2-2|.|.
CASSLVLLGETGELFF
TGTGCCAGCAGCTTAGTCCTCCTGGGGGAAACCGGGGAGCTGTTTTTT
>TRBV20-1|13|TRBJ2-5|.|.
CSASQGSGETQYF
TGCAGTGCTAGTCAAGGGTCGGGAGAGACCCAGTACTTC
>TRBV27|11|TRBJ2-3|few|.
CASVWGDTQYF
TGTGCCAGCGTGTGGGGCGATACGCAGTATTTT
>TRBV20-1|13|TRBJ2-5|.|.
CSALGPTQETQYF
TGCAGTGCCCTCGGGCCCACTCAAGAGACCCAGTACTTC
>TRBV11-2|17|TRBJ2-2|.|TRBD1
CASSRPGTGLGTGELFF
TGTGCCAGCAGCCGTCCCGGGACAGGGTTGGGGACCGGGGAGCTGTTTTTT
>TRBV20-1|13|TRBJ2-1|.|.
CSEPGEGYNEQFF
TGCAGTGAGCCGGGAGAGGGGTACAATGAGCAGTTCTTC
>TRBV12-2|19|TRBJ2-1|.|.
CASRPGTVQAGALRNEQFF
TGTGCAAGTCGCCCTGGGACAGTTCAAGCGGGGGCGCTTCGGAATGAGCAGTTCTTC
>TRBV6-2/TRBV6-3|15|TRBJ1-1|.|.
CASSPPQRGNTEAFF
TGTGCCAGCAGTCCCCCTCAAAGGGGGAACACTGAAGCTTTCTTT
>TRBV20-1|14|TRBJ2-7|.|TRBD2
CSAREPSGKYEQYF
TGCAGTGCCAGAGAGCCTAGCGGGAAATACGAGCAGTACTTC
>TRBV5-1|15|TRBJ2-7|few|.
CASSLAVGITYEQYF
TGCGCCAGCAGCTTGGCCGTGGGTATTACCTACGAGCAGTACTTC
>TRBV27|16|TRBJ2-3|.|TRBD2
CASSTGLAGVADTQYF
TGTGCCAGCTCTACGGGACTAGCGGGAGTGGCAGATACGCAGTATTTT
>TRBV5-1|15|TRBJ2-3|few|TRBD1
CASAGTGNITDTQYF
TGCGCCAGCGCCGGGACAGGAAATATCACAGATACGCAGTATTTT
>TRBV6-5|15|TRBJ2-5|.|TRBD2
CASSYGLAGGETQYF
TGTGCCAGCAGTTACGGGTTAGCGGGAGGGGAGACCCAGTACTTC
>TRBV7-9|15|TRBJ2-7|few|.
CASSDPTSGLHEQYF
TGTGCCAGCAGCGACCCTACTAGTGGACTACACGAGCAGTACTTC
>TRBV5-1|16|TRBJ2-2|.|.
CASSLGVRSDTGELFF
TGCGCCAGCAGCTTGGGCGTAAGGTCGGACACCGGGGAGCTGTTTTTT
>TRBV5-1|14|TRBJ2-1|.|.
CASSLDGAVNEQFF
TGCGCCAGCAGCTTGGACGGGGCGGTAAATGAGCAGTTCTTC
>TRBV20-1|13|TRBJ2-1|.|TRBD2
CSARDGLAGEQFF
TGCAGTGCTAGAGACGGACTAGCGGGAGAACAGTTCTTC
>TRBV20-1|15|TRBJ2-2|few|TRBD2
CSARVAGLDTGELFF
TGCAGTGCTAGGGTAGCGGGACTTGACACCGGGGAGCTGTTTTTT
>TRBV6-5|15|TRBJ2-7|few|TRBD2
CASSLKLAGGSEQYF
TGTGCCAGCAGTTTAAAACTAGCGGGAGGGTCCGAGCAGTACTTC
>TRBV18|16|TRBJ2-7|.|TRBD1
CASSSSRTGERYEQYF
TGTGCCAGCTCATCCTCGCGGACAGGGGAGCGGTACGAGCAGTACTTC
>TRBV29-1|12|TRBJ2-5|few|.
CSVDRPAGTQYF
TGCAGCGTTGACCGCCCGGCTGGGACCCAGTACTTC
>TRBV27|13|TRBJ1-1|.|TRBD1
CASSTTRTGAAFF
TGTGCCAGCAGCACGACCCGGACAGGCGCAGCTTTCTTT